One sample yielded the 9 T cell receptor beta chains listed below, sequenced in a study of blood T cell repertoires in COVID-19. Method: immunoSEQ multiplex PCR; TCRdb's copy keeps in-frame clones and lacks some. The profile shows about 150,000 clones, more than 75% of them singletons. Sequences were obtained from peripheral blood. All receptors come from a woman of 80 years or more with COVID-19, enrolled during active disease.

This clone appeared once. The chain links TRBV5-5 to TRBJ1-4; TRBD1 aligns across 10 bases. V shed 4 bases and J 6 bases; nucleotides not matched to a gene: 6. The V gene's germline CDR1 is SGHKS and CDR2 YYEKEE (reference sequence). The CDR3 is made up of 15 amino acids. For the CDR3, the DNA is TGTGCCAGCAGCGGCCGGGACAGGGGCGATGAAAAACTGTTTTTT. Its protein product is CASSGRDRGDEKLFF.

The chain recombines TRBV24-1 with TRBJ2-5; D perhaps matches TRBD1 (6 bases). The germline V gene has CDR1 KGHDR and CDR2 SFDVKD. The V gene lost 4 bases and the J gene lost 0 bases, with 11 bases spanning the gap. There are 15 residues in the CDR3. The CDR3 DNA reads TGTGCCACCAGTGACCCCGGGACATACCAAGAGACCCAGTACTTC. The encoded protein is CATSDPGTYQETQYF.

The chain's CDR3 is CASSDAGTVTYEQYF. CDR3 nucleotides: TGTGCCAGCAGCGACGCCGGGACAGTCACCTACGAGCAGTACTTC. The genes are TRBV7-2 and TRBJ2-7; 7 bases map to TRBD1. V shed 5 bases, J shed 2 bases, and the junction held 9 bases outside the gene matches. In germline, CDR1 is SGHTA, CDR2 FQGNSA. This CDR3 spans 15 amino acids.

The V and J genes are TRBV6-5 and TRBJ2-3; no firm D call. The CDR3 loop spans 15 amino acids. The V end lost 6 bases, the J end lost 0 bases, and 13 bases lay between the germline ends. CDR1 is MNHEY and CDR2 is SVGAGI in the germline V gene. CDR3 sequence: CASSLTSPSTDTQYF. The DNA for the CDR3 is TGTGCCAGCAGCTTGACTTCTCCTAGCACAGATACGCAGTATTTT.

This clone has only one observation. The genes are TRBV6-4 and TRBJ2-7; the match to TRBD2 covers 7 bases. The germline CDR1 and CDR2 sequences are MRHNA and SNTAGT. After removal of 6 bases from V and 12 bases from J, the junction contained 14 bases not matched to a gene. The CDR3 is 13 residues long. CDR3 sequence: CASSEGVGLGLYF. DNA of the CDR3: TGTGCCAGCAGCGAAGGGGTTGGACTAGGTCTGTACTTC.

The CDR3 sequence is CSVGQGLAGGNEQFF. The CDR3 region has the DNA TGCAGCGTTGGCCAGGGACTAGCGGGAGGTAATGAGCAGTTCTTC. This chain connects TRBV29-1 to TRBJ2-1; the match to TRBD2 covers 15 bases. The trim removed 4 bases at V and 7 bases at J, leaving 5 bases unmatched. This CDR3 is built from 15 residues. Germline assignment: CDR1 SQVTM and CDR2 ANQGSEA.

The rearrangement uses TRBV28 and TRBJ1-4, with TRBD1 identical over 7 bases. Germline V CDR1 and CDR2: MDHEN, SYDVKM. The CDR3 covers 15 residues. Unmatched junction bases numbered 7, after V lost 6 bases and J lost 3 bases. CDR3 in amino acids: CASSQADRPNEKLFF. CDR3 DNA sequence: TGTGCCAGCAGCCAAGCGGACAGGCCTAATGAAAAACTGTTTTTT.

The J gene is TRBJ2-5, the V gene TRBV7-9; weak D call: TRBD1 (5 bases). CDR1 is SEHNR, CDR2 FQNEAQ, per germline (reference sequence). The CDR3 is 14 residues long. Trimming shortened V by 5 bases and J by 6 bases, and 16 bases separated the two germline ends. DNA for the CDR3: TGTGCCAGCAGCCCTGGGGCAGTCAGGCAGACCCAGTACTTC. This encodes CASSPGAVRQTQYF.

The chain combines TRBV28 with TRBJ1-5; D possibly corresponds to TRBD1 (6 bases). Trimming removed 7 bases at V and 4 bases at J, with 20 bases between. This CDR3 contains 16 residues. Germline loops: CDR1 MDHEN, CDR2 SYDVKM. CDR3 coding DNA: TGTGCCAGCACCACTAACCCCGGGACACTGAATCAGCCCCAGCATTTT. Its translation is CASTTNPGTLNQPQHF.